This entry describes one T cell receptor beta chain. Stated time point: blood 4 weeks post-SBRT, at nephrectomy. Stated treatment: 15 Gy SBRT to primary tumor, nephrectomy 4 weeks later. The sample belongs to a study of radiation and T cells in renal cell carcinoma. This table comes from immunoSEQ multiplex PCR, and its TCRdb copy is limited to in-frame clones, with some not included. The sample contains about 76,000 clones, 70% to 90% of which appear only once. The sequence came from a woman between 65 and 79 years old with renal cell carcinoma. The sequences come from blood, collected from a patient whose treatment included radiotherapy and nephrectomy.

This CDR3 is CAWSVQQGAQPQHF. The CDR3 DNA is TGTGCCTGGAGTGTACAACAGGGGGCCCAGCCCCAGCATTTT. This chain joins TRBV30 and TRBJ1-5; 9 bases fit TRBD1. Trimming at V came to 0 bases and at J to 7 bases, leaving 4 bases not matched to a gene. Germline values: CDR1 GTSNPN, CDR2 SVGIG (reference sequence). The CDR3 length is 14 residues. The whole variable domain, filled in from reference TRBV30 and TRBJ1-5, reads SQTIHQWPATLVQPVGSPLSLECTVEGTSNPNLYWYRQAAGRGLQLLFYSVGIGQISSEVPQNLSASRPQDRQFILSSKKLLLSDSGFYLCAWSVQQGAQPQHFGDGTRLSIL.